The 8 T cell receptor beta chains listed next were all sequenced from one sample in a study of OX40 agonist ivuxolimab in advanced cancers. Method: immunoSEQ multiplex PCR; TCRdb's copy keeps in-frame clones and lacks some. The table shows about 60,000 clones, with under 85% occurring only once. This specimen consisted of CD4+ or CD8+ T cells sorted from blood, obtained in a trial of the OX40 agonist ivuxolimab. The receptors originated from an adult with an advanced solid tumor such as melanoma, head and neck, liver or kidney cancer.

CDR3 sequence (DNA): TGCGCCAGCAATGGGACTAGCGGGACGGGGGAGCTGTTTTTT. It translates to CASNGTSGTGELFF. This chain connects TRBV23-1 to TRBJ2-2; 13 bases are a match to TRBD2. TRBV23-1 is an ORF; its function is uncertain. Losses at the gene ends were 7 bases for V and 8 bases for J; bases not matched to a gene: 4. CDR3 length: 14 amino acids.

The chain couples TRBV5-1 to TRBJ1-2; maybe TRBD1 (6 bases). V was trimmed by 3 bases and J by 1 base, leaving 16 bases between them. CDR3 length equals 16 residues. Germline V gene lookup returns CDR1 SGHRS and CDR2 YFSETQ. CDR3 nucleotides: TGCGCCAGCAGCTCTACCGGGACAACGAGTAACTATGGCTACACCTTC. It specifies CASSSTGTTSNYGYTF.

The chain recombines TRBV18 with TRBJ2-5; 7 positions match TRBD1. The CDR3 is 15 amino acids. V lost 5 bases and J lost 6; bases outside the gene matches: 12. Per germline, CDR1 KGHSH and CDR2 LQKENI. CDR3 bases: TGTGCCAGCTCAGCGAGACAGGGACATGTGAAGACCCAGTACTTC. As protein: CASSARQGHVKTQYF.

This sequence joins TRBV28 and TRBJ2-7, with 8 bases fitting TRBD2. J lost 5 bases, V lost 5 bases, and 17 bases had no gene match. This CDR3 is built from 17 residues. Germline CDR1 is MDHEN and CDR2 is SYDVKM. The CDR3 DNA sequence: TGTGCCAGCAGTACCGGGACCGTCCAAAGCGGGAGACACGAGCAGTACTTC. Translation gives CASSTGTVQSGRHEQYF.

This clone was seen once. The chain links TRBV2 to TRBJ2-4; 10 nucleotides line up with TRBD1. After removal of 8 bases from V and 6 bases from J, the junction contained 4 bases not matched to a gene. Per germline, CDR1 SNHLY and CDR2 FYNNEI. The CDR3 contains 13 residues. The CDR3 sequence: CASWRDRGNIQYF. CDR3 DNA sequence: TGTGCCAGCTGGAGGGACAGGGGAAACATTCAGTACTTC.

V is TRBV10-3 and J is TRBJ2-7; maybe TRBD2 (5 bases). Germline V gene sequence: CDR1 ENHRY, CDR2 SYGVKD. CDR3 length: 12 residues. V was cut by 6 bases and J by 2 bases, with 8 bases left in between. The CDR3 DNA reads as TGTGCCATCAGCCCGGGGACCTACGAGCAGTACTTC. Residues: CAISPGTYEQYF.

The chain couples TRBV11-2 to TRBJ2-5; D not resolved. CDR1 SGHAT and CDR2 FQNNGV come from the germline V gene. Trimming shortened V by 1 base and J by 5 bases, and 11 bases separated the two germline ends. The CDR3 runs to 14 residues. As DNA, the CDR3 is TGTGCCAGCAGCTTAGGAGCAGTCTTGGAGACCCAGTACTTC. Translation: CASSLGAVLETQYF.

This clone has just one count. The rearrangement links TRBV29-1 to TRBJ2-3, with D possibly called TRBD1 or TRBD2 (5 bases each). The CDR3 is 11 residues long. Germline CDR1 is SQVTM and CDR2 is ANQGSEA. Trimming cost V 2 bases and J 9 bases, with 9 bases left between them. CDR3 region: CSVEKGETQYF. The CDR3 DNA sequence: TGCAGCGTTGAAAAAGGGGAGACGCAGTATTTT.